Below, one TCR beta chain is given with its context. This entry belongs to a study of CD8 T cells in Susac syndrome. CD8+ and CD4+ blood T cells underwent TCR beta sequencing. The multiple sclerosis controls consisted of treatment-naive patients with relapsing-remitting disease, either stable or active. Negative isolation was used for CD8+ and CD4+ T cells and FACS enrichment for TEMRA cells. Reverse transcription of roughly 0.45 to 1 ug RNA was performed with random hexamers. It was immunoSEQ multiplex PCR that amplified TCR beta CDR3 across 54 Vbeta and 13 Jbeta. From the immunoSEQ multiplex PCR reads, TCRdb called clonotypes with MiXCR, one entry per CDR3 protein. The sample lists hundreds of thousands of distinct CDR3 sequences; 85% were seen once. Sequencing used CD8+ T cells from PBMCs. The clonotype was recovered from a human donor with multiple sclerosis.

The CDR3 bases are TGTGCCAGCAGTTTATACGGACTAGCGGGAGAGGAAGATACGCAGTATTTT. Translation: CASSLYGLAGEEDTQYF. V gene TRBV27 combines with J gene TRBJ2-3; 13 bases agree with TRBD2. The length of the CDR3 is 17 residues. Germline lookup yields CDR1 MNHEY and CDR2 SMNVEV (reference sequence). With V trimmed by 1 base and J by 5 bases, 6 bases remained unmatched.